The clone carrying this TCR beta chain was counted many times. Antigen unknown. The data originate from a study of response to subunit inactivated influenza vaccine. Study-wide findings and caveats: Authors suggested each seasonal flu vaccination may recruit only limited numbers of new T cells.

TCRdb reanalysed the RT-PCR reads using MiXCR and keeps one entry per CDR3 protein. Of about 570,000 distinct CDR3 sequences in the sample, approximately 11% were seen once. This sample was also put to use in a study of T cells expressing NK-cell markers. According to that study: cDNA encoding TCR beta was synthesized via 5'RACE template switching incorporating UMIs. Of CD8+ T cells, about 1.0-7.5% belonged to dominant NKG2C+ clonotypes in more than five donors.

This sequence was found in a man in his fifties who received an inactivated influenza vaccine. Sequences were derived from PBMCs from blood, sampled on the day of vaccination.

CDR3 in DNA: TGTGCCAGCAGTGGGGCCTACCCGGAACGGACCGGGGAGCTGTTTTTT. This sequence encodes CASSGAYPERTGELFF. The rearrangement uses TRBV12-3 or TRBV12-4 and TRBJ2-2; maybe TRBD1 (5 bases). Trimming took 5 bases from V and 5 from J, leaving 18 bases between them. This CDR3 has 16 amino acids.